Listed below are T cell receptor beta chains from one sample, sequenced in a study of blood T cell repertoires in COVID-19. The table came from immunoSEQ multiplex PCR; TCRdb's copy has only in-frame clones and leaves some out. The sample shows around 300,000 clones, 85% to 90% of them seen only once. The sample comprised PBMCs or T cells enriched from blood (not recorded which). The receptors stem from a woman aged 60-75 years who had recovered from COVID-19. Both conserved end residues are part of each CDR3. A D gene is named only where the DNA matches it firmly. Clone size is stated in some rows and not others, as once, few, many or a class when expanded.

TRBD1 | TRBJ2-5 | TRBV19 | - | CASRRTGWGETQYF | TGTGCCAGTCGTCGGACAGGGTGGGGAGAGACCCAGTACTTC
- | TRBJ1-6 | TRBV7-8 | - | CASSLTSTVLSYNSPLHF | TGTGCCAGCAGTTTAACCTCGACAGTTCTCTCCTATAATTCACCCCTCCACTTT
TRBD2 | TRBJ2-3 | TRBV6-5 | - | CASTTGGGADTQYF | TGTGCCAGTACTACGGGCGGGGGGGCAGATACGCAGTATTTT
TRBD1 | TRBJ1-1 | TRBV30 | - | CAWSPGQGLRTEAFF | TGTGCCTGGAGTCCAGGACAGGGGTTGAGGACTGAAGCTTTCTTT
TRBD2 | TRBJ2-3 | TRBV5-1 | once | CASSLFRGGARTDTQYF | TGCGCCAGCAGCTTGTTCCGGGGAGGGGCCCGCACAGATACGCAGTATTTT
- | TRBJ1-1 | TRBV5-5 | - | CASSPITANTEAFF | TGTGCCAGCAGCCCGATTACAGCGAACACTGAAGCTTTCTTT
- | TRBJ2-7 | TRBV30 | - | CACGGGPHEQYF | TGTGCTTGTGGAGGAGGGCCGCACGAGCAGTACTTC
- | TRBJ1-1 | TRBV5-1 | - | CASSLEGVYTEAFF | TGCGCCAGCAGCTTGGAGGGAGTCTACACTGAAGCTTTCTTT
- | TRBJ2-1 | TRBV11-2 | - | CASSPRRDVGKQFF | TGTGCCAGCAGCCCGAGGAGGGACGTAGGAAAGCAGTTCTTC
- | TRBJ2-1 | TRBV21-1 | - | CASKQGRLCNEQFF | TGTGCCAGCAAACAGGGGAGGTTATGCAATGAGCAGTTCTTC